Shown below are 2 T cell receptor beta chains from a single sample sequenced in a study of blood T cell repertoires in COVID-19. Method: immunoSEQ multiplex PCR; TCRdb's copy keeps in-frame clones and lacks some. The repertoire consists of 250,000 to 300,000 clones, with 80% to 90% occurring once and the leading ten covering approximately 9.9%. The sequenced sample consisted of peripheral blood. These receptors all come from a woman between 65 and 79 years old with acute or convalescent COVID-19.

This clone showed up just once. The CDR3 DNA reads as TGCAGCGTGGCCGGACTAGCGGGGGGGTCGAACACCGGGGAGCTGTTTTTT. Residues: CSVAGLAGGSNTGELFF. The chain links TRBV29-1 to TRBJ2-2; 15 positions agree with TRBD2. V was clipped by 6 bases and J by 0 bases; unmatched bases: 5. CDR1 and CDR2 (germline): SQVTM, ANQGSEA. The CDR3 consists of 17 residues.

The V and J genes are TRBV28 and TRBJ1-6, with 8 bases identical to TRBD1. CDR3 length: 16 amino acids. In germline, CDR1 is MDHEN, CDR2 SYDVKM. The V segment lost 3 bases and the J segment 10 bases; nucleotides outside the gene matches: 11. CDR3 nucleotides: TGTGCCAGCAGTTTTTACAGGACAGGGACTTCCTCACCCCTCCACTTT. Amino acids: CASSFYRTGTSSPLHF.